Listed below are T cell receptor beta chains from one sample, sequenced in a study of blood T cell repertoires in COVID-19. Assay used: immunoSEQ multiplex PCR; TCRdb lists only in-frame clones, some missing. Of 250,000 or so clones listed, around four fifths were seen once; the top ten hold around 6.5%. Material: peripheral blood. All receptors derive from an older woman with active or convalescent COVID-19. Both conserved end residues are part of each CDR3. A D gene is named only where the DNA matches it firmly. Clone size, where shown, is once, few, many, or a class for clones that have expanded.

length | J | D | V | size | CDR3 | DNA
14 | TRBJ2-1 | TRBD2 | TRBV7-9 | NA | CASSLAERGNEQFF | TGTGCCAGCAGCTTAGCAGAGCGGGGCAATGAGCAGTTCTTC
15 | TRBJ2-1 | NA | TRBV11-2 | NA | CASSLVRTAYNEQFF | TGTGCCAGCAGCTTAGTCCGGACAGCCTACAATGAGCAGTTCTTC
19 | TRBJ2-1 | NA | TRBV7-9 | NA | CASSSPYVILDDSYNEQFF | TGTGCCAGCAGCTCCCCTTACGTCATACTAGACGACTCCTACAATGAGCAGTTCTTC
14 | TRBJ1-2 | NA | TRBV5-1 | NA | CASSPDRGIYGYTF | TGCGCCAGCAGCCCGGACAGAGGAATCTATGGCTACACCTTC
16 | TRBJ1-3 | NA | TRBV30 | NA | CAWSPDSTVSGNTIYF | TGTGCCTGGAGTCCGGACAGCACGGTATCTGGAAACACCATATATTTT
15 | TRBJ1-6 | NA | TRBV27 | NA | CASSFRRAYNSPLHF | TGTGCCAGCAGTTTTCGCCGGGCCTATAATTCACCCCTCCACTTT
15 | TRBJ1-2 | NA | TRBV5-5 | NA | CASSLSGPINYGYTF | TGTGCCAGCAGCTTGAGCGGACCGATAAACTATGGCTACACCTTC
15 | TRBJ2-1 | NA | TRBV19 | NA | CASSEPGGIRNEQFF | TGTGCCAGTAGCGAACCAGGCGGGATAAGGAATGAGCAGTTCTTC
12 | TRBJ1-1 | NA | TRBV10-3 | NA | CAIRADGRRAFF | TGTGCCATCAGAGCGGACGGACGGCGAGCTTTCTTT
15 | TRBJ1-2 | TRBD1 | TRBV19 | NA | CASRDWGTGGYGYTF | TGTGCCAGTAGAGACTGGGGGACAGGGGGCTATGGCTACACCTTC
15 | TRBJ2-7 | NA | TRBV3-1/TRBV3-2 | once | CASSQDLVTVYEQYF | TGTGCCAGCAGCCAAGACTTAGTAACCGTCTACGAGCAGTACTTC
13 | TRBJ1-2 | NA | TRBV27 | once | CATMGGIPAGYTF | TGTGCCACCATGGGGGGGATCCCCGCTGGCTACACCTTC
16 | TRBJ2-2 | NA | TRBV2 | NA | CASSETGQSRGQELFF | TGTGCCAGCAGTGAAACAGGACAGTCAAGGGGTCAGGAGCTGTTTTTT
15 | TRBJ1-2 | NA | TRBV7-2 | few | CASSPYTQGSWGYTF | TGTGCCAGCAGTCCTTACACTCAGGGAAGTTGGGGCTACACCTTC
15 | TRBJ1-5 | NA | TRBV6-1 | few | CASSDTGLANQPQHF | TGTGCCAGCAGTGATACCGGGTTGGCCAATCAGCCCCAGCATTTT
15 | TRBJ1-2 | NA | TRBV19 | NA | CASSIVKSSNYGYTF | TGTGCCAGTAGTATAGTGAAGAGCTCAAACTATGGCTACACCTTC
15 | TRBJ1-4 | TRBD1 | TRBV15 | NA | CATSLRTGGHEKLFF | TGTGCCACCAGCCTACGGACAGGGGGCCATGAAAAACTGTTTTTT
17 | TRBJ2-3 | TRBD2 | TRBV5-1 | NA | CASSLNPLAGFADTQYF | TGCGCCAGCAGCTTGAACCCGCTAGCGGGGTTTGCAGATACGCAGTATTTT
12 | TRBJ1-5 | NA | TRBV5-5 | NA | CASSPWGQPQHF | TGTGCCAGCAGCCCCTGGGGCCAGCCCCAGCATTTT
14 | TRBJ2-4 | NA | TRBV5-1 | NA | CASSRITGSGLQYF | TGCGCCAGCAGCCGTATAACAGGGTCCGGGCTTCAGTACTTC
14 | TRBJ2-1 | TRBD2 | TRBV30 | NA | CAWRGREGRNEQFF | TGTGCCTGGAGGGGACGGGAGGGCCGGAATGAGCAGTTCTTC
13 | TRBJ1-5 | NA | TRBV19 | NA | CASSQQGNQPQHF | TGTGCCAGTAGCCAACAGGGCAATCAGCCCCAGCATTTT
15 | TRBJ2-4 | NA | TRBV7-8 | NA | CASSLRGTRQNIQYF | TGTGCCAGCAGCTTACGCGGGACTCGCCAAAACATTCAGTACTTC
13 | TRBJ1-3 | NA | TRBV12-3/TRBV12-4 | NA | CASRQESGNTIYF | TGTGCCAGCAGACAGGAATCTGGAAACACCATATATTTT
16 | TRBJ2-2 | TRBD2 | TRBV7-9 | NA | CASTGTSGTGAGELFF | TGTGCCAGCACCGGGACTAGCGGGACCGGGGCTGGGGAGCTGTTTTTT
13 | TRBJ2-4 | NA | TRBV3-1/TRBV3-2 | NA | CASSYRTPNIQYF | TGTGCCAGCAGCTATAGGACACCAAACATTCAGTACTTC
14 | TRBJ1-6 | NA | TRBV3-1/TRBV3-2 | NA | CASSPRDYNSPLHF | TGTGCCAGCAGCCCCAGGGACTATAATTCACCCCTCCACTTT
14 | TRBJ1-4 | NA | TRBV3-1/TRBV3-2 | NA | CASSPTGSDEKLFF | TGTGCCAGCAGCCCAACAGGGAGCGATGAAAAACTGTTTTTT
18 | TRBJ2-2 | TRBD2 | TRBV11-3 | NA | CASSPPRGREGNTGELFF | TGTGCCAGCAGCCCTCCTCGAGGGCGGGAGGGGAACACCGGGGAGCTGTTTTTT
13 | TRBJ2-2 | NA | TRBV6-5 | NA | CAAQQGATGELFF | TGTGCCGCACAACAGGGAGCCACCGGGGAGCTGTTTTTT
14 | TRBJ2-7 | NA | TRBV6-5 | once | CASSPYRGSYEQYF | TGTGCCAGCAGTCCTTATCGGGGGTCCTACGAGCAGTACTTC
15 | TRBJ1-3 | NA | TRBV25-1 | NA | CASIPSAGGGNTIYF | TGTGCCAGCATCCCCTCGGCGGGGGGCGGAAACACCATATATTTT
14 | TRBJ1-1 | NA | TRBV29-1 | NA | CSVVRGGQGREAFF | TGCAGCGTTGTGAGGGGGGGGCAAGGCCGTGAAGCTTTCTTT
16 | TRBJ2-7 | NA | TRBV6-5 | NA | CASSYSRQGSSYEQYF | TGTGCCAGCAGTTACTCCAGGCAGGGAAGCTCCTACGAGCAGTACTTC
15 | TRBJ1-1 | NA | TRBV11-2 | NA | CASSPLPGFFTEAFF | TGTGCCAGCAGCCCCCTCCCCGGTTTTTTCACTGAAGCTTTCTTT
14 | TRBJ2-1 | NA | TRBV18 | NA | CASSPRQGRHEQFF | TGTGCCAGCTCACCACGGCAGGGTAGGCATGAGCAGTTCTTC
16 | TRBJ2-2 | TRBD2 | TRBV6-1 | NA | CASSVSLAGNTGELFF | TGTGCCAGCAGTGTATCACTAGCGGGTAACACCGGGGAGCTGTTTTTT
15 | TRBJ2-3 | TRBD2 | TRBV2 | NA | CASSHLSGRIDTQYF | TGTGCCAGCAGTCACCTTAGCGGGAGGATAGATACGCAGTATTTT